This note documents a single TCR beta chain sequence. No antigen is known for it. The CDR3 length is 18 residues. The V and J ends lost 4 bases and 2 bases, in that order; junction bases with no gene match: 5. CDR1 MGHRA and CDR2 YSYEKL come from the germline V gene. Each sample came from a Caucasian adult donor living in Nashville, Tennessee. This sample is part of a study of shared clonotypes between healthy human individuals. Study-wide context: Per donor, CD8 memory used one plate, CD8 naive used two, CD4 memory used three and CD4 naive used three. Whole-study results and caveats: Only blood was sampled; tissue repertoires likely differ.

Replicate PCRs for sorted subsets used roughly 200 ng DNA; this equaled around 29,000 T cell genomes. The protocol was immunoSEQ multiplex PCR, while the TCRdb copy is restricted to in-frame clones and leaves out a portion. The data show roughly 2.2 million clones, with around 92% seen just once and 0.3% to 0.45% held by the top ten. This receptor was obtained from a man between 18 and 29 years old in good health. Some clones in this sample may be carry-over from other donors' samples. The rearrangement joins TRBV4-1 to TRBJ2-4; 16 bases are shared with TRBD2. The sequencing input was naive CD4+ T cells from PBMCs. Sample subset: CD45RA+ positively selected. This chain's CDR3 is CASSPGLAGGLSKNIQYF. For the CDR3, the DNA is TGCGCCAGCAGCCCGGGACTAGCGGGAGGGCTGTCCAAAAACATTCAGTACTTC.